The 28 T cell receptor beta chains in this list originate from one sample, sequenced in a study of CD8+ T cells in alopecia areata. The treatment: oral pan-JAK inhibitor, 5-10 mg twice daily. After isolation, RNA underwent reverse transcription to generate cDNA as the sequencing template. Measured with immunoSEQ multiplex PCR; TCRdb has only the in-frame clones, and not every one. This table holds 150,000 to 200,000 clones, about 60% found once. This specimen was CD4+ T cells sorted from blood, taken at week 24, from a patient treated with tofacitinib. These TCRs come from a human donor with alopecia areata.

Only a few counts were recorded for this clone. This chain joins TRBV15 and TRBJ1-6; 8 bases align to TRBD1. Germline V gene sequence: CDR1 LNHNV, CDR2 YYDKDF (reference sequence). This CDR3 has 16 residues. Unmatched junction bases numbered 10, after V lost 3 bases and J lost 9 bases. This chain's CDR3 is CATSRGSTGEGSPLHF. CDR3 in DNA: TGTGCCACCAGCAGGGGATCGACAGGGGAAGGTTCACCCCTCCACTTT.

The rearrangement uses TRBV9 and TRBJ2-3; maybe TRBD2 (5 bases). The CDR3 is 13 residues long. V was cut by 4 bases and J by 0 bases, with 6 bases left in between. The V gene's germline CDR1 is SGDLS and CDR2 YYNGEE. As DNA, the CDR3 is TGTGCCAGCAGCTTAGCGAGCACAGATACGCAGTATTTT. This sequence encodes CASSLASTDTQYF.

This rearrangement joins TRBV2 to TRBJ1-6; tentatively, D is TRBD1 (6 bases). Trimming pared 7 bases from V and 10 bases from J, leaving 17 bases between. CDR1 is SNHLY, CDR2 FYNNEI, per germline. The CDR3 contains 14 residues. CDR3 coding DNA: TGTGCCAGCAATGTGGGGGACAAAGGATCACCCCTCCACTTT. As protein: CASNVGDKGSPLHF.

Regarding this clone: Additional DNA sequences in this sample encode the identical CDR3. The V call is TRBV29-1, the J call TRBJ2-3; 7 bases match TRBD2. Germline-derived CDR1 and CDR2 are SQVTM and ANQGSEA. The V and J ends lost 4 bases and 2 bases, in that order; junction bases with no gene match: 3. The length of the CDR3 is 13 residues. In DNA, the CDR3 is TGCAGCGTTGGAGCGGGACCCACAGATACGCAGTATTTT. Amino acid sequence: CSVGAGPTDTQYF.

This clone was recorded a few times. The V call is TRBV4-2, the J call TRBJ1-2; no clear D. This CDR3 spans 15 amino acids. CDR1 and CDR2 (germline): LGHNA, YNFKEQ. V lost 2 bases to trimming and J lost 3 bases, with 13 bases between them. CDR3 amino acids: CASSQSAQDDYGYTF. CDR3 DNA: TGTGCCAGCAGCCAATCGGCGCAGGACGACTATGGCTACACCTTC.

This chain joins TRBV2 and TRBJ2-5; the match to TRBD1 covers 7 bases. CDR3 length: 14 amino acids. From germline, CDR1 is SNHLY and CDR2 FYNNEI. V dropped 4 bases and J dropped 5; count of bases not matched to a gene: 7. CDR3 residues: CASSVGGQGETQYF. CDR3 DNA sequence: TGTGCCAGCAGTGTAGGGGGCCAGGGGGAGACCCAGTACTTC.

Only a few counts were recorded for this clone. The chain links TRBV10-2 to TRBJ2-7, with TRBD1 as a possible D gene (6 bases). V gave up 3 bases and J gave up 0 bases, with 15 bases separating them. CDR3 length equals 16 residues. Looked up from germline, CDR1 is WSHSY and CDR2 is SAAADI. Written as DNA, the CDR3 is TGCGCCAGCAGTGACCCCGGACAGCTGCGCTCCTACGAGCAGTACTTC. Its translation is CASSDPGQLRSYEQYF.

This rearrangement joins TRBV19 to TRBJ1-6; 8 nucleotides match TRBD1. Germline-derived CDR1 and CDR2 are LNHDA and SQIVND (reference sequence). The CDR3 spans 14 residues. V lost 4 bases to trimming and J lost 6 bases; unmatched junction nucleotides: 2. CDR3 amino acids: CASSRGQGNSPLHF. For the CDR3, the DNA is TGTGCCAGTAGTAGAGGACAGGGTAATTCACCCCTCCACTTT.

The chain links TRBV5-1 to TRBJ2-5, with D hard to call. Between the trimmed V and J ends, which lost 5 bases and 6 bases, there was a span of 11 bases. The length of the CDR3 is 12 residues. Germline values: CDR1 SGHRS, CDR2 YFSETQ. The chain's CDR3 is CASSSSVQTQYF. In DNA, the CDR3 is TGCGCCAGCAGTTCCTCGGTCCAGACCCAGTACTTC.

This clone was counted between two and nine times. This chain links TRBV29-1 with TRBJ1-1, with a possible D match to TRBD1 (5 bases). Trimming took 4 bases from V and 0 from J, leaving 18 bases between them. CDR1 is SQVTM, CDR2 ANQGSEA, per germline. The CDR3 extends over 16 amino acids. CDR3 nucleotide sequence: TGCAGCGTTGGTCGGGGGACTCCAACTCTGAACACTGAAGCTTTCTTT. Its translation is CSVGRGTPTLNTEAFF.

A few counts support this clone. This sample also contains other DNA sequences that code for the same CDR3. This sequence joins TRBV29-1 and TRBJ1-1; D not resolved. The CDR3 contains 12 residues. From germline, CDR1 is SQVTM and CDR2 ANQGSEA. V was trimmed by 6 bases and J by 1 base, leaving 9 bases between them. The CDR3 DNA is TGCAGCGTCGTGAAAGGGAACACTGAAGCTTTCTTT. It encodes CSVVKGNTEAFF.

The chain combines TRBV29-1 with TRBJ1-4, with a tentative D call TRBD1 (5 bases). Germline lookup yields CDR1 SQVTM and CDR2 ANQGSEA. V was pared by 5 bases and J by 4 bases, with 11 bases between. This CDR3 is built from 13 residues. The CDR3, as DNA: TGCAGCGTTCGGGGGATTTATAATGAAAAACTGTTTTTT. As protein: CSVRGIYNEKLFF.

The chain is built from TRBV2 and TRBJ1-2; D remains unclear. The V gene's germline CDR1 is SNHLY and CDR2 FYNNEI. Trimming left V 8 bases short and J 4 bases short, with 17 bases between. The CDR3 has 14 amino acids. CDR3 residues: CASRAGTPGYGYTF. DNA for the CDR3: TGTGCCAGCCGGGCAGGAACTCCTGGCTATGGCTACACCTTC.

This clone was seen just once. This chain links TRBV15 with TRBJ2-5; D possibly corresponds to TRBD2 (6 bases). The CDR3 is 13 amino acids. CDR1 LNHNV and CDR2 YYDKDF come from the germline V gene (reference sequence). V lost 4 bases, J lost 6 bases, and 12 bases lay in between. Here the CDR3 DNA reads TGTGCCACCAGCAATCGACTAGTCCAGACCCAGTACTTC. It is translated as CATSNRLVQTQYF.

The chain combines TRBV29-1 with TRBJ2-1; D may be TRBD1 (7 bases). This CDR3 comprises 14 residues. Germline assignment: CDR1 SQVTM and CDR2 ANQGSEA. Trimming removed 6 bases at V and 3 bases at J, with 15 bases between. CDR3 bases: TGCAGCGTGAAATACAGGGGACTCTACAATGAGCAGTTCTTC. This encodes CSVKYRGLYNEQFF.

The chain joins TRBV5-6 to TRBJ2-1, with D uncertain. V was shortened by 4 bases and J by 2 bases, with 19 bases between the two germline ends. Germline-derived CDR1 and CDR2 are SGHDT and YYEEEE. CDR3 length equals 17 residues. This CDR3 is CASSPDKPLAPYNEQFF. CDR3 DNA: TGTGCCAGCAGCCCAGACAAGCCCCTGGCGCCCTACAATGAGCAGTTCTTC.

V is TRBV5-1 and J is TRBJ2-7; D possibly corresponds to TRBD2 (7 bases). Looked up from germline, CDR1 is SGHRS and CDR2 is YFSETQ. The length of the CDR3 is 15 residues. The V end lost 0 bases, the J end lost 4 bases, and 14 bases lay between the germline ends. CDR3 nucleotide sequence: TGCGCCAGCAGCTTGGCCGGGGGGCAGGTGTACGAGCAGTACTTC. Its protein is CASSLAGGQVYEQYF.

The CDR3 DNA follows: TGTGCCAGCAGTGATGTGAGCGGAGGGACCCCCTACGAGCAGTACTTC. It yields the protein CASSDVSGGTPYEQYF. This chain connects TRBV25-1 to TRBJ2-7; tentatively, D is TRBD2 (6 bases). The CDR3 contains 16 residues. V gave up 3 bases and J gave up 2 bases, with 17 bases separating them. From germline, CDR1 is MGHDK and CDR2 SYGVNS.

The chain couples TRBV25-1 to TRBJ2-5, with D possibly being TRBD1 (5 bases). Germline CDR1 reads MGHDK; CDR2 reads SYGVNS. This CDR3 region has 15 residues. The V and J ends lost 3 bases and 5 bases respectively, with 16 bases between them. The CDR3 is CASSETETLEETQYF. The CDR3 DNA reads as TGTGCCAGCAGTGAGACAGAAACTTTAGAGGAGACCCAGTACTTC.

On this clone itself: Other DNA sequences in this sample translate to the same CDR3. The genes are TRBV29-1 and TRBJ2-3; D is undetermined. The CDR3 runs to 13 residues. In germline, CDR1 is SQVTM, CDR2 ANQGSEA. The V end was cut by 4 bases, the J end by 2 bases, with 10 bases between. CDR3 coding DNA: TGCAGCGTTGCCGGCAGGTCCACAGATACGCAGTATTTT. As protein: CSVAGRSTDTQYF.

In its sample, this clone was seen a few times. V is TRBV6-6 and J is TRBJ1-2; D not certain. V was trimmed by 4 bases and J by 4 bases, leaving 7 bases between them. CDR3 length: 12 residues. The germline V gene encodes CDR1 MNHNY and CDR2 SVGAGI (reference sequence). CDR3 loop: CASSSGPYGYTF. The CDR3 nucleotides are TGTGCCAGCAGTTCAGGCCCCTATGGCTACACCTTC.

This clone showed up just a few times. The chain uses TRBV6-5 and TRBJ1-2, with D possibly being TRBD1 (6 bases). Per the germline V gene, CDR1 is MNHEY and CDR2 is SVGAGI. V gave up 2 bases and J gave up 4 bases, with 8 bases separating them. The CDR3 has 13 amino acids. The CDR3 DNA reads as TGTGCCAGCAGTTACCCAGGGGCCTATGGCTACACCTTC. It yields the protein CASSYPGAYGYTF.

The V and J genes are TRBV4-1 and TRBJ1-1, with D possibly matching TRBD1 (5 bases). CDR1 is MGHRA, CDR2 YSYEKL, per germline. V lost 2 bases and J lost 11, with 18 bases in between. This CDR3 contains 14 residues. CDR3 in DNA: TGCGCCAGCAGCCAAATCCTGGAGGCGGGGGAGGCTTTCTTT. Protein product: CASSQILEAGEAFF.

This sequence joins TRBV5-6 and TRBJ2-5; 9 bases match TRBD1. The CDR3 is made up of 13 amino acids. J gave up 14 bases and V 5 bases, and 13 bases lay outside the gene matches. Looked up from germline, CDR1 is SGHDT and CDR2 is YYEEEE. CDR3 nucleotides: TGTGCCAGCAGACCCGGGACAGGGTCCCTGCAATACTTC. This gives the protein CASRPGTGSLQYF.

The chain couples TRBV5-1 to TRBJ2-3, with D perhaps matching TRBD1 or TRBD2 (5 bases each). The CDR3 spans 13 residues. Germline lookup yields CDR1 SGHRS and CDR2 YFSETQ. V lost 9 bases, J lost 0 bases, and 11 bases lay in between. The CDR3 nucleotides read TGCGCCACCGGGGCCCAAAGCACAGATACGCAGTATTTT. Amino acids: CATGAQSTDTQYF.

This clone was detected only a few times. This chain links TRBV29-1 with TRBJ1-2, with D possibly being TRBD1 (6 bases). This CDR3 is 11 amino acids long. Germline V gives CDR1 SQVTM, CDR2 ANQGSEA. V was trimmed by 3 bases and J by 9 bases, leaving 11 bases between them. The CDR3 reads CSVDQTGSYTF. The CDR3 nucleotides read TGCAGCGTTGACCAAACAGGGAGCTACACCTTC.

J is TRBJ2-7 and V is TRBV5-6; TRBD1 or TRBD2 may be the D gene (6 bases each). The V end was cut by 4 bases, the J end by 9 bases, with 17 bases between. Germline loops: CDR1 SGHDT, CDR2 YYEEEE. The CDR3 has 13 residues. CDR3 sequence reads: CASSRRGTFVQYF. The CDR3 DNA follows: TGTGCCAGCAGCCGGAGGGGGACCTTTGTGCAGTACTTC.

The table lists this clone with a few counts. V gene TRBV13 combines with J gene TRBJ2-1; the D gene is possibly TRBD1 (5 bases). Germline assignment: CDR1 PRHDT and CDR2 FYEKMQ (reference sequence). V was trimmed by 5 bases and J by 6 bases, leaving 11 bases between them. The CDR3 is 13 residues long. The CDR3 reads CASSPPGRNEQFF. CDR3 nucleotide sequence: TGTGCCAGCAGCCCTCCAGGGCGCAATGAGCAGTTCTTC. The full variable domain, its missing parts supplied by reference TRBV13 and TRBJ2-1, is AAGVIQSPRHLIKEKRETATLKCYPIPRHDTVYWYQQGPGQDPQFLISFYEKMQSDKGSIPDRFSAQQFSDYHSELNMSSLELGDSALYFCASSPPGRNEQFFGPGTRLTVL.